The sequence of this T cell receptor beta chain was determined in a study of shared clonotypes between healthy human individuals. Study details: Every donor yielded three CD4 naive, three CD4 memory, two CD8 naive and one CD8 memory plate.

Study-wide points: Roughly 5% of naive CD4 clonotypes were common to four donors. Non-shared clonotypes had lower generation probabilities than those shared by all four donors.

A note on this clone: As yet, its antigen is unknown. This likely came from a read error, as a far larger clone is one base away.

The CDR3 loop spans 12 amino acids. CDR1 and CDR2 from the germline V gene are WNHNN and SYGVQD (reference sequence). Trimming pared 6 bases from V and 0 bases from J, leaving 4 bases between. For every subset, genomic DNA was evenly distributed across several immunoSEQ plates. Repertoires were generated with immunoSEQ multiplex PCR, while TCRdb's copy carries only in-frame clones and drops some. The table includes under 1,100,000 clones, 60% to 80% detected once. This receptor was obtained from a man between 18 and 29 years old in good health. The chain is built from TRBV10-1 and TRBJ2-3; no definite D call. The sequencing input was memory CD4+ T cells sorted from blood. Subset here: CD45RA-negative fraction. The CDR3 DNA follows: TGCGCCAGCAGCCGAAGCACAGATACGCAGTATTTT. The encoded protein is CASSRSTDTQYF.